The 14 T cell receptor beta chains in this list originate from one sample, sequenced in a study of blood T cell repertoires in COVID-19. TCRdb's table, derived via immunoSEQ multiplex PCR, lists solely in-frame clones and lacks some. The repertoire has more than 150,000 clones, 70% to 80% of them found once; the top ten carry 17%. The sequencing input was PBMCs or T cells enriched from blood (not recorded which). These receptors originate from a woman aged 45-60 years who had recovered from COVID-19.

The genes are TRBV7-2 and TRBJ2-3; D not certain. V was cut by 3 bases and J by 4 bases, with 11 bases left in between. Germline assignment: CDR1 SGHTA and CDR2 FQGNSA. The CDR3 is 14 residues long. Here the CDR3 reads CASSFEVLADTQYF. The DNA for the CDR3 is TGTGCCAGCAGCTTTGAGGTGTTGGCAGATACGCAGTATTTT.

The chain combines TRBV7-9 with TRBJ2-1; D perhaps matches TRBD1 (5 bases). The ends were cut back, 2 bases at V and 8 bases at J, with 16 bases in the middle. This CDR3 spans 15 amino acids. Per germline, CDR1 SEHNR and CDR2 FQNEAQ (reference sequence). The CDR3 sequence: CASSLQGLEWDEQFF. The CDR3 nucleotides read TGTGCCAGCAGCTTACAGGGTCTGGAATGGGATGAGCAGTTCTTC.

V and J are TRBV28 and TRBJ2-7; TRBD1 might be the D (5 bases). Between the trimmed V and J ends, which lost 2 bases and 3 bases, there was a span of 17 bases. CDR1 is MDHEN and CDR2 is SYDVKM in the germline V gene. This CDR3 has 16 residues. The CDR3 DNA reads TGTGCCAGCAGTTTACCATCAGGGTCGCAGAACTACGAGCAGTACTTC. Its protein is CASSLPSGSQNYEQYF.

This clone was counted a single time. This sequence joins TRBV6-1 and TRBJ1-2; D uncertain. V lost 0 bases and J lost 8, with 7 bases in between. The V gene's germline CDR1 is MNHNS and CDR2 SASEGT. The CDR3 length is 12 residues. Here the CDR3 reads CASSEARWGYTF. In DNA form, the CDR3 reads TGTGCCAGCAGTGAAGCACGGTGGGGCTACACCTTC.

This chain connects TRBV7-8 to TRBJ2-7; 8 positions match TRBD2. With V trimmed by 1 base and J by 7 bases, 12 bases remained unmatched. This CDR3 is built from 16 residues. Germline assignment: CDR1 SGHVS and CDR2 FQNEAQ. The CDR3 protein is CASSLGASGSWREQYF. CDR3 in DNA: TGTGCCAGCAGCTTAGGAGCAAGCGGGAGTTGGAGAGAGCAGTACTTC.

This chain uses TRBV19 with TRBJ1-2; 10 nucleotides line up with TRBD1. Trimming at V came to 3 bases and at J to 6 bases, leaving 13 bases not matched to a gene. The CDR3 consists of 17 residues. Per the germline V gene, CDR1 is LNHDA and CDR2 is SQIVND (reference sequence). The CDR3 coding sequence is TGTGCCAGTAGTATGTCCCGGGACAGGGGAGTTGGGAATGGCTACACCTTC. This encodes CASSMSRDRGVGNGYTF.

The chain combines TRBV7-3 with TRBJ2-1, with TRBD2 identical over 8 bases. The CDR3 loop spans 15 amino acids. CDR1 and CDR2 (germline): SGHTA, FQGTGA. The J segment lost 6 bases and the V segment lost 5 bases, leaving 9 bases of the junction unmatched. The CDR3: CASSLGTRGINEQFF. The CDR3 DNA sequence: TGTGCCAGCAGCCTAGGGACTAGAGGCATCAATGAGCAGTTCTTC. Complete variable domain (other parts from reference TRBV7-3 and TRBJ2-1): GAGVSQTPSNKVTEKGKYVELRCDPISGHTALYWYRQSLGQGPEFLIYFQGTGAADDSGLPNDRFFAVRPEGSVSTLKIQRTERGDSAVYLCASSLGTRGINEQFFGPGTRLTVL.

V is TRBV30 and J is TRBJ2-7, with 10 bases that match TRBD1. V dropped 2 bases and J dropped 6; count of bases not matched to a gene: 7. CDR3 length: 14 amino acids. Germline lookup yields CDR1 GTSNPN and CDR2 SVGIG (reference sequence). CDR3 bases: TGTGCCTGGAGTATTACCGGGACAGGGGCCGAGCAGTACTTC. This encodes CAWSITGTGAEQYF.

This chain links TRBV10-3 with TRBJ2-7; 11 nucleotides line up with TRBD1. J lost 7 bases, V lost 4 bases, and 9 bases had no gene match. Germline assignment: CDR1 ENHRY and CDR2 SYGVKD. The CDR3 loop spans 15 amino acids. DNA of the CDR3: TGTGCCATCAGTGCCCCCGGGACAGGGGGTAAAGAGCAGTACTTC. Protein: CAISAPGTGGKEQYF.

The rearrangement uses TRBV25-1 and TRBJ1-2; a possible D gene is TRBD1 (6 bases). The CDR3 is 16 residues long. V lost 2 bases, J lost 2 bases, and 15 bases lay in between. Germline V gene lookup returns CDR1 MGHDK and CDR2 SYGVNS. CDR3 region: CASSEGTGPTNYGYTF. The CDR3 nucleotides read TGTGCCAGCAGTGAAGGAACAGGGCCGACGAACTATGGCTACACCTTC.

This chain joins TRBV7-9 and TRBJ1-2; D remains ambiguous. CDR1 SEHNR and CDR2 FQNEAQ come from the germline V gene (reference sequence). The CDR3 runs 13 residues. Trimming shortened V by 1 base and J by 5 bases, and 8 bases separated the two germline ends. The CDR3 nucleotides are TGTGCCAGCAGCTTAGACGGGAGTTATGGCTACACCTTC. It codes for CASSLDGSYGYTF.

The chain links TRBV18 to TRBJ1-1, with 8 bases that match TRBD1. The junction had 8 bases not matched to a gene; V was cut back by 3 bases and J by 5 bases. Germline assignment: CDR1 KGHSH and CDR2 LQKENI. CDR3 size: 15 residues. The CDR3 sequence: CASSPETGALTEAFF. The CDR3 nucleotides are TGTGCCAGCTCACCGGAGACAGGGGCTTTAACTGAAGCTTTCTTT.

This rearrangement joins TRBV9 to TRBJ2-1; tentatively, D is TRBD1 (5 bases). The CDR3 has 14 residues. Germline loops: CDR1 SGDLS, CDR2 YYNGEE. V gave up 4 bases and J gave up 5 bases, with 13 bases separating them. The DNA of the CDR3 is TGTGCCAGCAGCCCCTACGACAGAAACAATGAGCAGTTCTTC. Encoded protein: CASSPYDRNNEQFF.

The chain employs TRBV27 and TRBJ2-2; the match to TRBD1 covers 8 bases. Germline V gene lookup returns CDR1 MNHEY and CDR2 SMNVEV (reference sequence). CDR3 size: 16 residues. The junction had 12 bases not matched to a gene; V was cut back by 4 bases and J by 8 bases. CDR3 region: CASSSDRVLGRGELFF. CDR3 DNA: TGTGCCAGCAGTTCGGACAGGGTCCTTGGAAGAGGGGAGCTGTTTTTT.